This T cell receptor (beta chain) was found in a study of immune cell composition in non-small cell lung cancer. The wider study: Most cases were lung adenocarcinoma or squamous cell carcinoma. General study findings and limits: It was not proven that tumour-reactive clones equal dominant tumour-associated clones. Squamous carcinomas (75%) more often had tumour-associated clones >0.5% than adenocarcinomas (around 35%).

Comments on this clone: Antigen specificity is unknown.

Repertoires were generated with immunoSEQ multiplex PCR, while TCRdb's copy carries only in-frame clones and drops some. The profile shows over a thousand clones, roughly 70% of them singletons. The receptor comes from a human donor with non-small cell lung cancer. The sequenced sample consisted of lung tumor tissue.

In DNA, the CDR3 is TGCGCCAGCAGCAATAGCGGGACCCGTTTGGATGAGCAGTTCTTC. It translates to CASSNSGTRLDEQFF. V usage is TRBV4-3 and J usage is TRBJ2-1, with TRBD2 identical over 8 bases. CDR3 size: 15 residues. J lost 8 bases, V lost 5 bases, and 11 bases had no gene match. Per germline, CDR1 LGHNA and CDR2 YSLEER.